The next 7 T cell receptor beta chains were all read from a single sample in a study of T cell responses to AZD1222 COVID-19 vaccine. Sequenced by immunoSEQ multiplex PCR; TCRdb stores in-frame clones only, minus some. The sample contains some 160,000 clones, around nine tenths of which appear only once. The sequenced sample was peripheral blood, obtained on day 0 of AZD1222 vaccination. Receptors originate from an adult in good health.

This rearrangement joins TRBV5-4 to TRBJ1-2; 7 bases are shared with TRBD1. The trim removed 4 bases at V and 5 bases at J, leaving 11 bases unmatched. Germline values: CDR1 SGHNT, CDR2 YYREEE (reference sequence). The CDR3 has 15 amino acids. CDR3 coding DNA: TGTGCCAGCAGCCCCGAGACAGGGCCTCGATATGGCTACACCTTC. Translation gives CASSPETGPRYGYTF.

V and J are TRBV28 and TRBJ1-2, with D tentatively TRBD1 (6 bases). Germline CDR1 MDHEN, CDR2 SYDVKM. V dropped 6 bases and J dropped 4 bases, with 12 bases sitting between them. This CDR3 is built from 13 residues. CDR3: CASSSSGAYGYTF. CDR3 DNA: TGTGCCAGCAGCTCTTCGGGGGCCTATGGCTACACCTTC.

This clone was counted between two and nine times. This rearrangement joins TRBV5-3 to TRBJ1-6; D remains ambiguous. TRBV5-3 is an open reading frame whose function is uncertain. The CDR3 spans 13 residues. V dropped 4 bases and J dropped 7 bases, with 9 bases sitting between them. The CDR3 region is CARSLPWNSPLHF. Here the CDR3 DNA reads TGTGCCAGAAGCCTACCTTGGAATTCACCCCTCCACTTT.

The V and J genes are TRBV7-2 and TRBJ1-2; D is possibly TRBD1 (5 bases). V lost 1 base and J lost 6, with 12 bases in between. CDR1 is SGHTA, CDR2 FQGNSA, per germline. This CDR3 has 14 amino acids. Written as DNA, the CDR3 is TGTGCCAGCAGCTTAGGCCAGCGGGGGGATGGCTACACCTTC. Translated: CASSLGQRGDGYTF.

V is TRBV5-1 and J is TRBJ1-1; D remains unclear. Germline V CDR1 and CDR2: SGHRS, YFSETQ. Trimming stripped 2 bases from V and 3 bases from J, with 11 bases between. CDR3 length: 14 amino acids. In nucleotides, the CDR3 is TGCGCCAGCAGCTTCGCAGCCTGGGACACTGAAGCTTTCTTT. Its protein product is CASSFAAWDTEAFF.

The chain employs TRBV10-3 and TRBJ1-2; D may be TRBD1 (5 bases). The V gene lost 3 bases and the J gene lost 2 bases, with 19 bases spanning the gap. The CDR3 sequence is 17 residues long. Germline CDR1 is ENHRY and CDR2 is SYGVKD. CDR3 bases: TGTGCCATCAGTGACCTGGCAGGGAGCCCCCCCAACTATGGCTACACCTTC. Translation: CAISDLAGSPPNYGYTF.

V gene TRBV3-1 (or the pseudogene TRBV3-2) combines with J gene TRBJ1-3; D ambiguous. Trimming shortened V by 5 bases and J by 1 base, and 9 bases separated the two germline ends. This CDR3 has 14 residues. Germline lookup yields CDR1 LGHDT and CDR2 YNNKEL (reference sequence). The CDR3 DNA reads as TGTGCCAGCAGCGACGAGGGATCTGGAAACACCATATATTTT. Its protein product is CASSDEGSGNTIYF.